This is a list of T cell receptor beta chains from one sample in a study of T-cell memory formation after mild COVID-19. TCRdb re-called the 5' RACE reads with MiXCR, one entry per CDR3 protein. In the table there are 70,000 to 100,000 distinct CDR3 sequences, around 15% of which are singletons. Sequenced input: PBMCs or a T cell subset sorted from them (not recorded which). The receptors come from a man aged 18 to 35 who had mild COVID-19 (a few samples of this study predate the infection). Cell type and time point are not known. The CDR3 runs from the conserved cysteine through the conserved F or W. Each record gives: clone size, D gene, V gene, J gene, CDR3 length, CDR3 DNA, CDR3 protein. D genes are given only for firm matches. Some rows have no size entry. The others give once, few or many, or a class for an expanded clone.

abundance: many
d_gene: NA
v_gene: TRBV6-5
j_gene: TRBJ2-6
len: 14
CDR3nt: TGTGCCAGCAGTTACTCAGGTGGGGCCAACGTCCTGACTTTC
CDR3aa: CASSYSGGANVLTF

abundance: many
d_gene: NA
v_gene: TRBV2
j_gene: TRBJ2-7
len: 14
CDR3nt: TGTGCCAGCAGTGCCGTCGAACAGGGCTACGAGCAGTACTTC
CDR3aa: CASSAVEQGYEQYF

abundance: few
d_gene: NA
v_gene: TRBV7-3
j_gene: TRBJ2-3
len: 15
CDR3nt: TGTGCCAGCAGCTCGACAGTCTCTAGCACAGATACGCAGTATTTT
CDR3aa: CASSSTVSSTDTQYF

abundance: NA
d_gene: NA
v_gene: TRBV12-3/TRBV12-4
j_gene: TRBJ2-5
len: 12
CDR3nt: TGTACCAGCAGTTTAGTCCTAGAGACCCAGTACTTC
CDR3aa: CTSSLVLETQYF

abundance: NA
d_gene: TRBD1
v_gene: TRBV4-1
j_gene: TRBJ2-1
len: 16
CDR3nt: TGCGCCAGCAGCCAAGGACAGGGGGCATTCGGGTATGAGCAGTTCTTC
CDR3aa: CASSQGQGAFGYEQFF

abundance: few
d_gene: TRBD1
v_gene: TRBV5-6
j_gene: TRBJ2-1
len: 14
CDR3nt: TGTGCCAGCGGACAGGGATCCACCTCCAATGAGCAGTTCTTC
CDR3aa: CASGQGSTSNEQFF

abundance: few
d_gene: NA
v_gene: TRBV24-1
j_gene: TRBJ2-1
len: 13
CDR3nt: TGTGCCACCAGTGAGCGAGGGGACAATGAGCAGTTCTTC
CDR3aa: CATSERGDNEQFF

abundance: NA
d_gene: TRBD1
v_gene: TRBV4-3
j_gene: TRBJ1-1
len: 14
CDR3nt: TGCGCCAGCAGCCTTGACAGGGCGAACACTGAAGCTTTCTTT
CDR3aa: CASSLDRANTEAFF

abundance: NA
d_gene: NA
v_gene: TRBV28
j_gene: TRBJ1-4
len: 15
CDR3nt: TGTGCCAGCAGTTTGGAGTGGTCAGGAAATGAAAAACTGTTTTTT
CDR3aa: CASSLEWSGNEKLFF

abundance: many
d_gene: NA
v_gene: TRBV7-8
j_gene: TRBJ1-5
len: 13
CDR3nt: TGTGCCAGCAGCGGAAGGGGAGATCAGCCCCAGCATTTT
CDR3aa: CASSGRGDQPQHF

abundance: few
d_gene: NA
v_gene: TRBV5-6
j_gene: TRBJ1-1
len: 12
CDR3nt: TGTGCCAGCAGCTTCATAAACACTGAAGCTTTCTTT
CDR3aa: CASSFINTEAFF

abundance: many
d_gene: NA
v_gene: TRBV27
j_gene: TRBJ1-1
len: 13
CDR3nt: TGTGCCAGCCAGACAGGATGGAACACTGAAGCTTTCTTT
CDR3aa: CASQTGWNTEAFF

abundance: many
d_gene: NA
v_gene: TRBV5-1
j_gene: TRBJ2-1
len: 11
CDR3nt: TGTGCCAGCAGCCTCTACAATGAGCAGTTCTTC
CDR3aa: CASSLYNEQFF

abundance: NA
d_gene: TRBD1
v_gene: TRBV10-3
j_gene: TRBJ2-1
len: 16
CDR3nt: TGTGCCATCAGTGACCCCGGGACAGGGTCCTACAATGAGCAGTTCTTC
CDR3aa: CAISDPGTGSYNEQFF

abundance: few
d_gene: NA
v_gene: TRBV20-1
j_gene: TRBJ2-5
len: 17
CDR3nt: TGCAGTGTCAGAAGGGGGGGACTATCGGGAACGTGGGAGACCCAGTACTTC
CDR3aa: CSVRRGGLSGTWETQYF

abundance: few
d_gene: NA
v_gene: TRBV6-5
j_gene: TRBJ2-5
len: 16
CDR3nt: TGTGCCAGCAGTTATTCTGACGGGGGGCCACAAGAGACCCAGTACTTC
CDR3aa: CASSYSDGGPQETQYF

abundance: few
d_gene: TRBD1
v_gene: TRBV11-3
j_gene: TRBJ2-5
len: 14
CDR3nt: TGTGCCAGCAGCATCGGACAGGGGGCGGAGACCCAGTACTTC
CDR3aa: CASSIGQGAETQYF